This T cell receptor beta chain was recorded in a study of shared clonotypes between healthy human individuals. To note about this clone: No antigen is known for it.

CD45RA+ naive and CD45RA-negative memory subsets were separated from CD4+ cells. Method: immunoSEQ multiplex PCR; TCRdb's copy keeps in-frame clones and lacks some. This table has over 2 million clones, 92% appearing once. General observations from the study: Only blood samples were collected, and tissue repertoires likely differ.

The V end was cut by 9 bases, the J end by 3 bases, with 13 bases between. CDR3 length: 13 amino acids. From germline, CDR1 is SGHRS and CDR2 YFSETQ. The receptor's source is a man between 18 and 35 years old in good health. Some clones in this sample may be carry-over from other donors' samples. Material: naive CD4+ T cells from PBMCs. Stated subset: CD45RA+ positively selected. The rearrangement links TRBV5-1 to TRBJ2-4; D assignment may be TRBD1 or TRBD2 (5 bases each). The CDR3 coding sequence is TGCGCCACCCCCGAGGGGCGCAAAAACATTCAGTACTTC. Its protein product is CATPEGRKNIQYF.